The present T cell receptor beta chain was sequenced within a study of radiation and T cells in renal cell carcinoma. Time point reported: blood 4 weeks post-SBRT, at nephrectomy. Treatment indicated: 15 Gy SBRT to primary tumor, nephrectomy 4 weeks later. Profiling relied on immunoSEQ multiplex PCR, and the TCRdb table lists in-frame clones only, not all of them. This sample has 140,000 or so clones, with approximately 86% found just once. Deletions cut 4 bases from V and 5 bases from J, with 13 bases between. Germline CDR1 SGHRS, CDR2 YFSETQ. The CDR3 runs to 14 residues. This receptor was taken from a woman aged 45-60 years with renal cell carcinoma. V is TRBV5-1 and J is TRBJ2-1, with D possibly matching TRBD1 (6 bases). The sample was blood, taken from a patient whose treatment included radiotherapy and nephrectomy. The CDR3 region is CASSPRQENNEQFF. As DNA, the CDR3 is TGCGCCAGCAGCCCCCGACAGGAAAACAATGAGCAGTTCTTC.